The T cell receptor (beta chain) under discussion was sequenced for a study of a mutant IDH1 vaccine in newly diagnosed glioma (dated by TCRdb to the early 2020s). Background on the whole study: Eight vaccinations were administered to patients in weeks 1, 3, 5, 7, 11, 15, 19 and 23, corresponding to visits V03 through V10. Peripheral blood samples were drawn at six visits, namely V03 (baseline), V05, V07, V10, V12 and V13. Prior to enrollment, standard therapy consisting of radiotherapy alone, temozolomide alone, or radiochemotherapy with temozolomide had been administered to patients, with the combination being received by most patients. Longitudinal TCRB deep sequencing was performed for roughly 24 treated patients wherever samples were available for exploratory analyses. Vaccination was initiated 4-6 weeks after radiotherapy alone, or concurrently with temozolomide cycles in the chemotherapy-containing groups. The roughly 35 treated patients were around 60% male and about 40% female, with a mean age of 40.4 years.

The library was built by means of the immunoSEQ multiplex PCR assay. Rearranged TCR beta chain sequences were amplified with the hsTCRB Kit following the manufacturer's protocol. TCRB libraries were sequenced on an Illumina MiSeq. The paper's data handling went like this. Demultiplexing, trimming and gene mapping were performed with the kit vendor's proprietary platform. In TCRdb, the immuneACCESS table is reduced to in-frame sequences with V and J assigned. These tables do not hold every clone; where another copy was compared, an unresolved V gene accounts for under half, and the others remain unexplained. V and J calls plus clone size are reproduced from that table; the DNA served to infer D and trimming. The sample table contains 40,000 to 45,000 clones; only one count was recorded for around 85% of them. The ten largest clones add up to 2% to 2.5% of the sample. This clone came up once. The clone's antigen remains unknown. Per-base quality was not reported, and no clone a single base away is much larger than it.

The germline V gene supplies CDR1 ENHRY and CDR2 SYGVKD. From cysteine to phenylalanine, the CDR3 is 17 amino acids long. The CDR3 DNA has 51 bases and is translated from base 1. The trim is 0 bases for V and 0 bases for J, with a gap of 12 bases between the germline ends. Taken with the paper, the label for time point translates to: week 23, last vaccination. Every vaccine dose consisted of 300 ug of a 20-mer mutant IDH1 peptide in Montanide, administered subcutaneously together with topical imiquimod. All donors had newly diagnosed IDH1-mutant astrocytomas of WHO grade 3 or 4 that showed loss of nuclear ATRX. The samples were drawn from NOA16, a multicentre, single-arm, open-label phase I trial in Germany that tested a mutant IDH1 peptide vaccine in humans for the first time. Genomic DNA for TCRB sequencing was isolated from EDTA blood with the DNeasy Blood and Tissue Kit. Broad study findings and their caveats: The authors stated that sample limitations prevented analyses of patient blood samples from being reproduced. Availability determined which PBMC samples were chosen for TCRB deep sequencing. No apparent relationship was observed between pseudoprogression and alterations in the top peripheral T cell clonotypes detected by TCRB sequencing. Across multiple MHC alleles, vaccine-induced immune responses were seen in 93.3% of patients.

The sequencing used PBMCs, collected from a glioma patient whose treatment included an IDH1 peptide vaccine. The chain is encoded by TRBV10-3 joined to TRBJ1-5; TRBD1 is a possible D gene, resting on 5 matching bases. The TCR comes from a woman between 18 and 29 years old with glioma. Some clones in this sample may be carry-over from other donors' samples. The DNA sequence follows: TGTGCCATCAGTGAGTCGGGACGAGGGAGTAGCAATCAGCCCCAGCATTTT. It is translated as CAISESGRGSSNQPQHF.